This TCR beta chain comes out of a study of blood T cell repertoires in COVID-19. Study overall: Material from acute and convalescent COVID-19 was sourced from the United States, Italy and Spain. T cells, B-cell-depleted T cells, or PBMCs provided the cDNA or gDNA that served as material.

TCRdb's table, derived via immunoSEQ multiplex PCR, lists solely in-frame clones and lacks some. The top ten hold roughly 3.4% of the sample, which has roughly 380,000 clones, around 85% seen once. CDR3 length: 13 residues. V was clipped by 6 bases and J by 5 bases, with 13 bases between them. The sequence was collected from a woman under 30 with acute or convalescent COVID-19. The chain carries TRBV12-3 or TRBV12-4 and TRBJ1-2; a possible D gene is TRBD1 (6 bases). Sequenced sample: peripheral blood. The CDR3 DNA reads as TGTGCCAGCAGGGGCAGGGGTCAGTATGGCTACACCTTC. It is translated as CASRGRGQYGYTF.